This TCR beta chain derives from a study of regulatory T cells in long-lasting Graves disease. Background on the study: Graves' patients, diagnosed recently, had received antithyroid drugs under 3 months. Whole-study results and caveats: Less diverse TCR repertoires were seen in persistent Graves' patients than in newly diagnosed ones. Persistent cases favored TRBV28, TRBJ1-2 and TRBJ2-5.

Germline loops: CDR1 MNHGY, CDR2 SVAAGI. This CDR3 spans 13 amino acids. After removal of 3 bases from V and 6 bases from J, the junction contained 3 bases not matched to a gene. Time point indicated: newly diagnosed GD, antithyroid drugs for less than 3 months. RNA extracted from PBMCs served as the sequencing template. Each patient gave approximately 9.2 milliliters of EDTA-anticoagulated peripheral blood. CDR3 regions were amplified by Arm-PCR using iRepertoire HTBI primers to build TCR beta libraries. TCRdb re-called the multiplex PCR reads through MiXCR, storing one row per CDR3 protein. The table lists around 250,000 distinct CDR3 sequences, 15% to 20% of them singletons. This clonotype was recorded at least ten times. Its antigen is not known.

This TCR came from a female donor with Graves disease. Material: peripheral blood mononuclear cells (PBMCs), obtained at new diagnosis, from a patient treated with antithyroid drugs. The chain uses TRBV6-9 and TRBJ1-1; 8 bases match TRBD1. CDR3 sequence reads: CASSYPDRAEAFF. CDR3 nucleotides: TGTGCCAGCAGTTACCCGGACAGGGCTGAAGCTTTCTTT.